This T cell receptor (beta chain) was profiled in a study of T cell responses to AZD1222 COVID-19 vaccine. Study details: The analysis combined second doses at about 4 or about 12 weeks. Whole-study results and caveats: As reported, nearly half of all spike-specific TCRs target variant regions that are unmutated.

The data were produced by immunoSEQ multiplex PCR, yet TCRdb's version contains in-frame clones alone and is incomplete. This sample has some 120,000 clones; about 90% occur once, and the top ten carry approximately 1%. The CDR3 extends over 15 amino acids. Comments on this clone: Its antigen is not identified.

The rearrangement uses TRBV21-1 and TRBJ2-1; no check of the table's D call, TRBD2, against the DNA was made. TRBV21-1 is termed a pseudogene. The sample in question was peripheral blood, obtained on day 0 of AZD1222 vaccination. The clonotype originates from an adult in good health. The CDR3 here is CASNGEGSTYNEQFF. CDR3 sequence (DNA): TGTGCCAGCAACGGGGAGGGGAGTACCTACAATGAGCAGTTCTTC.